This T cell receptor beta chain was identified during a study of neoadjuvant anti-PD-1 for oral cavity cancer. Study-wide points: Larger post-treatment preexisting tumor clones tracked with greater tumor shrinkage.

Most tumor samples had about 5 ug input DNA in two replicates. TCRdb's copy holds only in-frame clones and misses some; the assay was immunoSEQ multiplex PCR. The sample consists of tens of thousands of clones, roughly 29% of them appearing once. Time point: after neoadjuvant nivolumab, at surgical resection. Stage II-IVA oral cavity squamous cell carcinoma was new and untreated by systemic or radiation therapy. Patients had HPV-negative, locally advanced oral cavity squamous cell carcinoma. The CDR3 loop spans 13 amino acids. CDR1 and CDR2 (germline): SGHRS, YFSETQ. Deletions cut 3 bases from V and 0 bases from J, with 6 bases between. Points on this clone: Its antigen is unknown.

The gene calls are TRBV5-1 and TRBJ1-1; D is unresolved. Sequenced here: tumor tissue, sampled after nivolumab (anti-PD-1) treatment. The TCR was taken from a person aged 35-79 years with oral cavity squamous cell carcinoma. CDR3 residues: CASSSYLNTEAFF. The DNA of the CDR3 is TGCGCCAGCAGCTCGTACCTGAACACTGAAGCTTTCTTT.